The source of this T cell receptor beta chain is a study of cytomegalovirus exposure and HLA in healthy donors. 13 Jbeta primers and 60 Vbeta primers were used for the PCR. Assay used: immunoSEQ multiplex PCR; TCRdb lists only in-frame clones, some missing. The sample has roughly 70,000 clones, 65% to 85% seen once. V shed 9 bases, J shed 7 bases, and the junction held 4 bases outside the gene matches. Germline V gene sequence: CDR1 LNHNV, CDR2 YYDKDF (reference sequence). The CDR3 runs to 13 residues. The donors gave bone marrow, and they were healthy. Sample: PBMCs. The TCR was taken from a man in his 70s in good health and CMV-seronegative. The chain employs TRBV15 and TRBJ1-6; 9 bases agree with TRBD1. The DNA for the CDR3 is TGTGCCACTCGGACAGGGGCCAATTCACCCCTCCACTTT. Amino acid sequence: CATRTGANSPLHF. The whole variable domain, remainder taken from reference TRBV15 and TRBJ1-6, is DAMVIQNPRYQVTQFGKPVTLSCSQTLNHNVMYWYQQKSSQAPKLLFHYYDKDFNNEADTPDNFQSRRPNTSFCFLDIRSPGLGDTAMYLCATRTGANSPLHFGNGTRLTVT.